The TCR beta chain described here comes from a study of T-cell memory formation after mild COVID-19. Study results and limitations: The appearance of some responding clones in pre-infection memory suggested that cross-reactive memory joined.

The germline V gene has CDR1 MNHEY and CDR2 SVGAGI. The V end lost 6 bases, the J end lost 7 bases, and 10 bases lay between the germline ends. CDR3 size: 13 residues. TCRdb re-derived calls from the 5' RACE reads in MiXCR, one entry per CDR3 protein. The sample records over 95,000 distinct CDR3 sequences, about a fifth being singletons. About this clonotype itself: Its target is not known.

The chain has TRBV6-5 and TRBJ1-6; no clear D. The sequence came from a man aged 18 to 30 who had mild COVID-19 (a few samples of this study predate the infection). Cell type and time point are not known. Material: PBMCs or a T cell subset sorted from them (not recorded which). CDR3 loop: CASSRSSNSPLHF. For the CDR3, the DNA is TGTGCCAGCAGCCGGTCGAGCAATTCACCCCTCCACTTT.